Listed below are T cell receptor beta chains from one sample, sequenced in a study of OX40 agonist ivuxolimab in advanced cancers. Data came from immunoSEQ multiplex PCR; TCRdb stores just in-frame clones and leaves some out. The sample records about 50,000 clones, approximately 78% being singletons. The sequencing used CD4+ or CD8+ T cells sorted from blood, collected in a trial of the OX40 agonist ivuxolimab. The source of these receptors is an adult with an advanced solid tumor such as melanoma, head and neck, liver or kidney cancer. Both conserved end residues are part of each CDR3. Some rows have no size entry. The others give once, few or many, or a class for an expanded clone.

clone_size v_call cdr3_aa
. TRBV5-1 CASSLAGQGAYEQYF
. TRBV29-1 CSVIGQGGWNGYTF
. TRBV28 CASSLDREGQPQHF
. TRBV7-9 CASSLGLAEYEQYF
. TRBV6-5 CASSLNRPRLDEQYF
. TRBV5-1 CASSFPTSGSTGELFF
. TRBV6-5 CASGRGEVGNEQFF
. TRBV14 CASSQDSWYGDYGYTF
. TRBV6-5 CASKFSNYGYTF
. TRBV7-7 CASSPLAQETQYF
. TRBV5-1 CASSFRVHEQYF
. TRBV5-1 CASSLVGTTNTIYF
. TRBV6-5 CASSLDRGTGYEQYF
once TRBV5-4 CASSAGLAGPYEQYF
. TRBV2 CASSEGVAVVNTEAFF
. TRBV11-2 CASSLDRAGVGTGELFF
. TRBV5-5 CASSLSGQPQHF
. TRBV15 CATSRDWGPQYEQYF
. TRBV15 CATSAGPGQGRSYEQYF
. TRBV27 CASRKTGTGELFF
. TRBV5-8 CASSLTGSHSGNTIYF
. TRBV10-3 CATNKADQRNEQFF
. TRBV5-4 CASSLGDRVGGEQYF
. TRBV27 CASSSSRFPSVYGYTF
. TRBV10-2 CASSDRGLWSSYNSPLHF
. TRBV4-3 CASSWGVLNYNEQFF
. TRBV5-4 CASSLQGKGPEAFF
. TRBV12-5 CASGLWLGWEQYF
. TRBV7-2 CASSFHSGSYEQYF
. TRBV19 CASSSWDRSYEQYF
. TRBV5-1 CASSFRRDPIYNEQFF
. TRBV18 CASSPPGYPYEQYF
. TRBV6-1 CASSESGLMSGTF
. TRBV11-3 CASSLAGLAGYEQFF
. TRBV5-1 CASKQVGEQYF
. TRBV7-9 CASKVDYEQYF
. TRBV30 CAWSVATRNTIYF
. TRBV27 CASSLVRGEGNYEQYF
. TRBV2 CASRADTADYGYTF
. TRBV10-3 CAIMPNPAGAVSNEQFF
. TRBV2 CASSYTDTQYF
. TRBV9 CASSVGGTILTDTQYF
. TRBV6-1 CASTTDRGVGGYTF
. TRBV7-9 CASSHLKSGLYEQYF
. TRBV4-3 CASSQVENTEAFF
. TRBV6-8 CASSYPRQVTYQPQHF
. TRBV18 CASSLSAPSSYNEQFF
. TRBV11-2 CASSAGDRQPQHF
. TRBV7-9 CASSQGPLLIKSYEQYF
. TRBV27 CASSTINLGTSFIPYEQYF
. TRBV4-1 CASSTYTGELFF
. TRBV10-3 CAIRPGTGDGYEQYF
few TRBV5-8 CASSFGSREGEQFF
once TRBV6-6 CASSPLGLTDTEAFF
. TRBV6-5 CASRTGQGGSPLHF
. TRBV5-4 CASSLTSGSSYNEQFF
. TRBV9 CASSGERDTQYF
. TRBV7-2 CASSSRVAQQQFF
. TRBV19 CASSGHYSNQPQHF